The 7 T cell receptor beta chains given below trace back to one sample, sequenced in a study of cytomegalovirus exposure and HLA in healthy donors. The PCR contained 60 Vbeta and 13 Jbeta primers. The data were produced by immunoSEQ multiplex PCR, yet TCRdb's version contains in-frame clones alone and is incomplete. Among 110,000 or so clones listed, 69% were seen once. The sequencing input was PBMCs. The receptors originated from a woman in her 70s in good health and CMV-seropositive.

The V and J genes are TRBV27 and TRBJ2-3; maybe TRBD1 (5 bases). Germline V lookup: CDR1 MNHEY, CDR2 SMNVEV (reference sequence). Trimming left V 6 bases short and J 3 bases short, with 13 bases between. The CDR3 loop spans 14 amino acids. Written as DNA, the CDR3 is TGTGCCAGCAGCTTTCAGGGTACTACAGATACGCAGTATTTT. Amino acids: CASSFQGTTDTQYF.

A remark on this clone: A junction end diverges from the germline sequence, so it may reflect a read error. The chain uses TRBV29-1 and TRBJ2-3; 7 bases fit TRBD2. The CDR3 contains 12 residues. CDR1 and CDR2 (germline): SQVTM, ANQGSEA. Here the CDR3 reads CSVGGGYDTQYF. CDR3 coding DNA: TGCAGTGTTGGGGGGGGATACGATACGCAGTATTTT.

This clone was seen a single time. The V gene is TRBV5-1, the J gene TRBJ2-2, with 12 nucleotides matching TRBD2. The CDR3 is made up of 16 amino acids. V was clipped by 4 bases and J by 6 bases; unmatched bases: 7. Germline V gives CDR1 SGHRS, CDR2 YFSETQ. The CDR3 nucleotides read TGCGCCAGCAGCCTCCGGACTAGCGGGGAGTCCGGGGAGCTGTTTTTT. Translated, it gives CASSLRTSGESGELFF.

The J gene is TRBJ2-5, the V gene TRBV7-9; tentative D call: TRBD1 (5 bases). The CDR3 sequence is 16 residues long. With 4 bases removed from V and 2 bases from J, the gap between germline ends came to 17 bases. Looked up from germline, CDR1 is SEHNR and CDR2 is FQNEAQ (reference sequence). The CDR3 nucleotides read TGTGCCAGCAGCTCACCATGGGGCAGAGATCAAGAGACCCAGTACTTC. This sequence encodes CASSSPWGRDQETQYF.

This clone was observed a single time. This chain joins TRBV13 and TRBJ2-5, with TRBD1 identical over 7 bases. Germline trimming cut 7 bases from V and 7 bases from J; bases unmatched to any gene: 6. Germline loops: CDR1 PRHDT, CDR2 FYEKMQ (reference sequence). The CDR3 loop spans 12 amino acids. CDR3 coding DNA: TGTGCCAGCACGACAGGGAAGGGGACCCAGTACTTC. It yields the protein CASTTGKGTQYF.

CDR3 loop: CASSTGTSGATQYF. The CDR3 region has the DNA TGTGCCAGCAGCACCGGGACTAGCGGTGCGACCCAGTACTTC. V is TRBV9 and J is TRBJ2-5, with TRBD2 matching 11 bases. The V and J ends lost 4 bases and 7 bases, in that order; junction bases with no gene match: 6. Germline-derived CDR1 and CDR2 are SGDLS and YYNGEE. This CDR3 has 14 amino acids. Full variable domain (remainder filled in from reference TRBV9 and TRBJ2-5): DSGVTQTPKHLITATGQRVTLRCSPRSGDLSVYWYQQSLDQGLQFLIQYYNGEERAKGNILERFSAQQFPDLHSELNLSSLELGDSALYFCASSTGTSGATQYFGPGTRLLVL.

The CDR3 sequence is CASSISSLGVNSPLHF. CDR3 DNA: TGTGCCAGTAGTATTTCCTCATTAGGGGTTAATTCACCCCTCCACTTT. The gene calls are TRBV19 and TRBJ1-6, with D possibly TRBD1 on 5 matching bases. The CDR3 runs to 16 residues. Trimming cost V 3 bases and J 6 bases, with 15 bases left between them. Per germline, CDR1 LNHDA and CDR2 SQIVND (reference sequence).